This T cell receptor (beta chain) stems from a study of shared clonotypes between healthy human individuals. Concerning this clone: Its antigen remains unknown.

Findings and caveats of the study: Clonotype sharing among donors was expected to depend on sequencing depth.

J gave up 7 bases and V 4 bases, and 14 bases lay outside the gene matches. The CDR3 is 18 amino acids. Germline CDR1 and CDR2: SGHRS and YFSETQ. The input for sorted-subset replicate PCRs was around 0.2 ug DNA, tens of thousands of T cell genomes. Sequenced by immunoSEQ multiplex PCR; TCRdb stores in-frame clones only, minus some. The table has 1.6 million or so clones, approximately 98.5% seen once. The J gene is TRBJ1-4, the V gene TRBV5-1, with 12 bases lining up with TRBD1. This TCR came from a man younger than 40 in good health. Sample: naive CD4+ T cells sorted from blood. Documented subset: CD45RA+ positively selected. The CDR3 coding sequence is TGCGCCAGCAGCCGTATAGGGACAGGGGGCGCGGTGGGTGAAAAACTGTTTTTT. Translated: CASSRIGTGGAVGEKLFF.